Each of the 2 T cell receptor beta chains below was sequenced from the same sample in a study of cytomegalovirus exposure and HLA in healthy donors. PCR primers comprised 60 Vbeta and 13 Jbeta primers. Sequencing used immunoSEQ multiplex PCR; TCRdb keeps in-frame clones, though not all of them. The repertoire includes just over 95,000 clones, about four fifths of them detected once, and about 4% sits in the top ten. Sequencing was done on a sample of PBMCs. These receptors came from a woman aged 35 to 49 in good health and CMV-seropositive.

The chain has TRBV7-9 and TRBJ2-4, with 7 nucleotides matching TRBD1. The J segment lost 2 bases and the V segment lost 1 base, leaving 2 bases of the junction unmatched. CDR3 length: 15 residues. Germline CDR1 and CDR2: SEHNR and FQNEAQ (reference sequence). The CDR3 DNA reads as TGTGCCAGCAGCTTAGAGACAGGGTCCAAAAACATTCAGTACTTC. It translates to CASSLETGSKNIQYF.

V and J are TRBV6-1 and TRBJ2-7, with TRBD2 as a possible D gene (6 bases). The CDR3 is 15 residues long. V was trimmed by 2 bases and J by 6 bases, leaving 17 bases between them. Germline V lookup: CDR1 MNHNS, CDR2 SASEGT. The CDR3 region has the DNA TGTGCCAGCAGTGAATTGGGGGGATTCGGCCTCGAGCAGTACTTC. Amino acid sequence: CASSELGGFGLEQYF.